A selection of T cell receptor beta chains follows, all from one sample in a study of blood T cell repertoires in COVID-19. Produced via immunoSEQ multiplex PCR; TCRdb's table is partial and in-frame only. The data show about 210,000 clones, more than 75% seen once. Material for sequencing was peripheral blood. All receptors derive from a human donor in a cohort sampled during active COVID-19. Both conserved end residues are part of each CDR3. A D gene is named only where the DNA matches it firmly. Only part of the rows carry a size: once, few, many, or a class if the clone is expanded.

clone size: -; V gene: TRBV11-3; D gene: -; J gene: TRBJ1-1; CDR3 length: 16; CDR3 protein: CASSLDSAGRNTEAFF; CDR3 DNA: TGTGCCAGCAGCTTAGATTCGGCGGGGCGTAACACTGAAGCTTTCTTT
clone size: -; V gene: TRBV5-1; D gene: -; J gene: TRBJ1-1; CDR3 length: 14; CDR3 protein: CASSLGTDSTEAFF; CDR3 DNA: TGCGCCAGCAGCTTGGGGACAGATTCCACTGAAGCTTTCTTT
clone size: -; V gene: TRBV2; D gene: -; J gene: TRBJ2-3; CDR3 length: 12; CDR3 protein: CASSFITDTQYF; CDR3 DNA: TGTGCCAGCAGTTTCATCACAGATACGCAGTATTTT
clone size: -; V gene: TRBV7-8; D gene: TRBD1; J gene: TRBJ2-2; CDR3 length: 15; CDR3 protein: CASSLPTGAPGELFF; CDR3 DNA: TGTGCCAGCAGCTTACCGACAGGGGCGCCCGGGGAGCTGTTTTTT
clone size: -; V gene: TRBV4-1; D gene: TRBD2; J gene: TRBJ2-7; CDR3 length: 16; CDR3 protein: CASSQSPAAGLAEQYF; CDR3 DNA: TGCGCCAGCAGCCAGAGTCCCGCAGCGGGGCTAGCCGAGCAGTACTTC
clone size: -; V gene: TRBV2; D gene: TRBD1; J gene: TRBJ2-3; CDR3 length: 15; CDR3 protein: CASSVQGAHTDTQYF; CDR3 DNA: TGTGCCAGCAGCGTACAGGGGGCGCACACAGATACGCAGTATTTT
clone size: -; V gene: TRBV4-3; D gene: -; J gene: TRBJ2-1; CDR3 length: 14; CDR3 protein: CASSHYLRYNEQFF; CDR3 DNA: TGCGCCAGCAGCCATTACTTACGCTACAATGAGCAGTTCTTC
clone size: once; V gene: TRBV4-1; D gene: TRBD1; J gene: TRBJ2-5; CDR3 length: 16; CDR3 protein: CASSQPRTGGGETQYF; CDR3 DNA: TGCGCCAGCAGCCAACCCCGGACAGGGGGTGGGGAGACCCAGTACTTC
clone size: -; V gene: TRBV2; D gene: TRBD1; J gene: TRBJ1-1; CDR3 length: 15; CDR3 protein: CASSNKQGAYTEAFF; CDR3 DNA: TGTGCCAGCAGCAATAAACAGGGGGCCTACACTGAAGCTTTCTTT
clone size: -; V gene: TRBV2; D gene: -; J gene: TRBJ2-7; CDR3 length: 15; CDR3 protein: CASMGGGDIAYEQYF; CDR3 DNA: TGTGCCAGCATGGGTGGGGGGGACATAGCCTACGAGCAGTACTTC
clone size: -; V gene: TRBV29-1; D gene: -; J gene: TRBJ2-3; CDR3 length: 12; CDR3 protein: CSPSGLRDTQYF; CDR3 DNA: TGCAGTCCTTCAGGGCTCCGGGATACGCAGTATTTT
clone size: once; V gene: TRBV6-5; D gene: -; J gene: TRBJ2-7; CDR3 length: 15; CDR3 protein: CASSYSGELNREQYF; CDR3 DNA: TGTGCCAGCAGTTACTCCGGGGAATTGAATCGCGAGCAGTACTTC
clone size: -; V gene: TRBV10-1; D gene: -; J gene: TRBJ1-2; CDR3 length: 12; CDR3 protein: CATESGLVGYTF; CDR3 DNA: TGCGCCACCGAATCGGGACTGGTTGGCTACACCTTC
clone size: -; V gene: TRBV7-2; D gene: TRBD1; J gene: TRBJ1-6; CDR3 length: 16; CDR3 protein: CASSFNSGTANSPLHF; CDR3 DNA: TGTGCCAGCAGCTTTAACTCCGGGACAGCTAATTCACCCCTCCACTTT
clone size: -; V gene: TRBV6-6; D gene: TRBD1; J gene: TRBJ2-1; CDR3 length: 16; CDR3 protein: CASSDYRGTHHNEQFF; CDR3 DNA: TGTGCCAGCAGTGACTACAGGGGAACCCACCACAATGAGCAGTTCTTC
clone size: -; V gene: TRBV29-1; D gene: TRBD2; J gene: TRBJ2-1; CDR3 length: 16; CDR3 protein: CSVPGLVGGSYNEQFF; CDR3 DNA: TGCAGCGTTCCCGGACTAGTGGGTGGCTCCTACAATGAGCAGTTCTTC
clone size: -; V gene: TRBV2; D gene: -; J gene: TRBJ1-2; CDR3 length: 12; CDR3 protein: CASSAVNYGYTF; CDR3 DNA: TGTGCCAGCAGTGCTGTCAACTATGGCTACACCTTC
clone size: -; V gene: TRBV19; D gene: TRBD2; J gene: TRBJ2-1; CDR3 length: 13; CDR3 protein: CASSSMAGGRQFF; CDR3 DNA: TGTGCCAGCTCGTCTATGGCGGGAGGACGGCAGTTCTTC
clone size: -; V gene: TRBV27; D gene: -; J gene: TRBJ1-5; CDR3 length: 15; CDR3 protein: CASSLEGISNQPQHF; CDR3 DNA: TGTGCCAGCAGTTTAGAGGGTATCAGCAATCAGCCCCAGCATTTT
clone size: -; V gene: TRBV19; D gene: TRBD1; J gene: TRBJ2-1; CDR3 length: 11; CDR3 protein: CASSIEDRVFF; CDR3 DNA: TGTGCCAGTAGTATAGAGGACAGGGTGTTCTTC
clone size: -; V gene: TRBV10-3; D gene: -; J gene: TRBJ1-2; CDR3 length: 13; CDR3 protein: CAISGTNRDGYTF; CDR3 DNA: TGTGCCATCAGTGGGACTAATCGCGATGGCTACACCTTC
clone size: -; V gene: TRBV9; D gene: -; J gene: TRBJ1-1; CDR3 length: 13; CDR3 protein: CASNPQVEGEAFF; CDR3 DNA: TGTGCCAGCAACCCCCAGGTAGAGGGAGAAGCTTTCTTT
clone size: -; V gene: TRBV2; D gene: TRBD2; J gene: TRBJ2-7; CDR3 length: 14; CDR3 protein: CASIGLAGGGEQYF; CDR3 DNA: TGTGCCAGCATTGGACTAGCGGGGGGTGGCGAGCAGTACTTC
clone size: -; V gene: TRBV11-1; D gene: -; J gene: TRBJ2-3; CDR3 length: 13; CDR3 protein: CASSFSATDTQYF; CDR3 DNA: TGTGCCAGCAGCTTTAGCGCAACAGATACGCAGTATTTT
clone size: -; V gene: TRBV24-1; D gene: -; J gene: TRBJ2-1; CDR3 length: 15; CDR3 protein: CATRQGSGAYNEQFF; CDR3 DNA: TGTGCCACCCGGCAAGGTTCGGGGGCCTACAATGAGCAGTTCTTC
clone size: -; V gene: TRBV18; D gene: -; J gene: TRBJ1-2; CDR3 length: 17; CDR3 protein: CASSPTTDQNPNYGYTF; CDR3 DNA: TGTGCCAGCTCACCAACGACAGACCAAAACCCTAACTATGGCTACACCTTC
clone size: many; V gene: TRBV3-1/TRBV3-2; D gene: -; J gene: TRBJ1-5; CDR3 length: 13; CDR3 protein: CASSQGSVEPQHF; CDR3 DNA: TGTGCCAGCAGCCAAGGCAGCGTCGAGCCCCAGCATTTT
clone size: -; V gene: TRBV7-2; D gene: -; J gene: TRBJ2-1; CDR3 length: 17; CDR3 protein: CASSSAITRSSYNEQFF; CDR3 DNA: TGTGCCAGCAGCTCAGCGATCACTAGGAGCTCCTACAATGAGCAGTTCTTC
clone size: -; V gene: TRBV2; D gene: -; J gene: TRBJ1-6; CDR3 length: 14; CDR3 protein: CASSEQGSISPLHF; CDR3 DNA: TGTGCCAGCAGCGAACAGGGAAGTATTTCACCCCTCCACTTT
clone size: -; V gene: TRBV19; D gene: -; J gene: TRBJ1-3; CDR3 length: 16; CDR3 protein: CASGGGNNFLGNTIYF; CDR3 DNA: TGTGCCAGTGGGGGGGGCAATAACTTTCTCGGAAACACCATATATTTT
clone size: -; V gene: TRBV19; D gene: TRBD1; J gene: TRBJ2-7; CDR3 length: 18; CDR3 protein: CASSNVGRGQGKYYEQYF; CDR3 DNA: TGTGCCAGTAGTAATGTCGGGCGTGGACAGGGCAAATATTACGAGCAGTACTTC
clone size: -; V gene: TRBV27; D gene: -; J gene: TRBJ2-1; CDR3 length: 16; CDR3 protein: CASSLLSQGSHNEQFF; CDR3 DNA: TGTGCCAGCAGTTTATTGTCTCAGGGATCCCACAATGAGCAGTTCTTC
clone size: few; V gene: TRBV7-2; D gene: TRBD2; J gene: TRBJ2-2; CDR3 length: 11; CDR3 protein: CASETGEGLFF; CDR3 DNA: TGTGCCAGCGAAACCGGGGAGGGGCTGTTTTTT
clone size: few; V gene: TRBV6-2/TRBV6-3; D gene: TRBD2; J gene: TRBJ2-7; CDR3 length: 14; CDR3 protein: CASSYSGLAYEQYF; CDR3 DNA: TGTGCCAGCAGTTACTCAGGACTAGCCTACGAGCAGTACTTC
clone size: -; V gene: TRBV7-8; D gene: TRBD2; J gene: TRBJ2-3; CDR3 length: 16; CDR3 protein: CASSLALGGSGDTQYF; CDR3 DNA: TGTGCCAGCAGCTTAGCGCTGGGCGGGAGCGGAGATACGCAGTATTTT
clone size: -; V gene: TRBV7-3; D gene: TRBD1; J gene: TRBJ1-1; CDR3 length: 12; CDR3 protein: CASRPGGTEAFF; CDR3 DNA: TGTGCCAGCAGGCCAGGGGGTACTGAAGCTTTCTTT
clone size: few; V gene: TRBV24-1; D gene: -; J gene: TRBJ2-7; CDR3 length: 13; CDR3 protein: CATSDSLASEQYF; CDR3 DNA: TGTGCCACCAGTGATTCACTAGCTTCCGAGCAGTACTTC
clone size: -; V gene: TRBV7-9; D gene: -; J gene: TRBJ1-6; CDR3 length: 13; CDR3 protein: CASSGGNNSPLHF; CDR3 DNA: TGTGCCAGCAGTGGCGGGAATAATTCACCCCTCCACTTT
clone size: -; V gene: TRBV18; D gene: -; J gene: TRBJ2-7; CDR3 length: 15; CDR3 protein: CASSPTMLQSYEQYF; CDR3 DNA: TGTGCCAGCTCACCGACAATGTTACAGAGCTACGAGCAGTACTTC
clone size: -; V gene: TRBV5-4; D gene: -; J gene: TRBJ1-2; CDR3 length: 15; CDR3 protein: CASSFGPPQGYGYTF; CDR3 DNA: TGTGCCAGCAGCTTCGGTCCACCTCAGGGCTATGGCTACACCTTC
clone size: -; V gene: TRBV7-8; D gene: -; J gene: TRBJ2-5; CDR3 length: 16; CDR3 protein: CASTKLPVDSRLPQYF; CDR3 DNA: TGTGCCAGCACCAAGTTGCCCGTGGACAGTCGTTTGCCCCAGTACTTC